The clone carrying this TCR beta chain was seen once. The length of the CDR3 is 13 residues. V was cut by 0 bases and J by 5 bases, with 7 bases left in between. Germline V gene lookup returns CDR1 LNHNV and CDR2 YYDKDF (reference sequence). This table comes from immunoSEQ multiplex PCR, and its TCRdb copy is limited to in-frame clones, with some not included. The repertoire has about 2.1 million clones, roughly 95% of them found once; the top ten carry under 2%. CD45RO-negative, CCR7-positively selected cells formed the naive CD8 fraction, excluding terminally differentiated effector memory CD45RA+ cells. These data come from a study of shared clonotypes between healthy human individuals. Study at large: Per donor, three plates held CD4 naive cells, three held CD4 memory, two held CD8 naive and one held CD8 memory.

The specimen was naive CD8+ T cells from PBMCs. This receptor was obtained from a young man in good health. Some clones in this sample may be carry-over from other donors' samples. The chain links TRBV15 to TRBJ2-5; D gene ambiguous. The CDR3 DNA reads as TGTGCCACCAGCAGAGATGAAATCGAGACCCAGTACTTC. Its translation: CATSRDEIETQYF.